The rows below give T cell receptor beta chains drawn from one sample of a study of blood T cells in healthy people across ages. TCRdb reprocessed the 5' RACE reads with MiXCR, giving one entry per CDR3 protein. Among about 1.1 million distinct CDR3 sequences listed, 35% to 45% were seen once. Sequencing was carried out using blood. These receptors were obtained from a young man in good health. The CDR3 runs from the conserved cysteine through the conserved F or W. Fields, in order: clone size, J gene, CDR3 length, D gene, V gene, CDR3 protein, CDR3 DNA. A D gene is named only where the DNA matches it firmly. Size is omitted from some rows. Given values are once, few, many or a class for expanded clones.

. TRBJ1-4 15 . TRBV7-2 CASSLPLKENEKLFF TGTGCCAGCAGCCTACCATTGAAGGAGAATGAAAAACTGTTTTTT
. TRBJ2-7 14 TRBD1 TRBV25-1 CASSELGQGNEQYF TGTGCCAGCAGTGAATTGGGACAGGGGAATGAGCAGTACTTC
many TRBJ2-7 13 . TRBV20-1 CSASPGAGLEQYF TGCAGTGCTAGCCCAGGGGCGGGTCTTGAGCAGTACTTC
. TRBJ2-3 16 TRBD2 TRBV7-6 CASSSPLAGGSDTQYF TGTGCCAGCAGCTCCCCCCTAGCGGGGGGCTCAGATACGCAGTATTTT
. TRBJ1-2 17 . TRBV7-8 CASSLEVSIGVAYGYTF TGTGCCAGCAGCTTAGAAGTTTCCATAGGGGTTGCCTATGGCTACACCTTC
. TRBJ1-1 12 . TRBV10-3 CAIRGGGDEAFF TGTGCCATCAGAGGGGGGGGCGATGAAGCTTTCTTT
. TRBJ2-1 11 TRBD1 TRBV6-1 CASRDPGQGFF TGTGCCAGCAGGGATCCGGGACAGGGGTTCTTC
. TRBJ1-2 15 TRBD1 TRBV7-9 CASSLNTGGGYGYTF TGTGCCAGCAGCTTAAACACAGGGGGCGGGTATGGCTACACCTTC
. TRBJ1-5 16 . TRBV18 CASSPLSRVDNQPQHF TGTGCCAGCTCACCACTTTCTCGCGTAGACAATCAGCCCCAGCATTTT
. TRBJ1-3 13 TRBD1 TRBV6-6 CASGQVSGNTIYF TGTGCCAGCGGACAGGTCTCTGGAAACACCATATATTTT
few TRBJ2-3 17 TRBD2 TRBV4-3 CASSQGRLATSTDTQYF TGCGCCAGCAGCCAAGGCAGACTAGCTACTAGCACAGATACGCAGTATTTT
. TRBJ1-1 19 TRBD1 TRBV9 CASSPTFPGQVGWNTEAFF TGTGCCAGCAGCCCCACTTTCCCGGGACAGGTGGGATGGAACACTGAAGCTTTCTTT
few TRBJ1-2 11 . TRBV20-1 CSVREGYGYTF TGCAGTGTGAGGGAGGGGTATGGCTACACCTTC
. TRBJ2-1 15 TRBD1 TRBV7-6 CASSLVGTAFNEQFF TGTGCCAGCAGCTTAGTTGGGACAGCATTCAATGAGCAGTTCTTC
few TRBJ2-7 14 . TRBV6-2/TRBV6-3 CASGRGFVSYEQYF TGTGCCAGCGGACGTGGGTTTGTCTCCTACGAGCAGTACTTC
. TRBJ2-1 17 TRBD2 TRBV7-2 CASSLVGSGGARDEQFF TGTGCCAGCAGCTTAGTTGGTAGCGGGGGGGCGAGAGATGAGCAGTTCTTC
once TRBJ2-3 15 . TRBV20-1 CSARDNEGSTDTQYF TGCAGTGCTAGAGATAATGAGGGGTCGACAGATACGCAGTATTTT
. TRBJ2-3 16 . TRBV4-3 CASSQEGHRVGETQYF TGCGCCAGCAGCCAAGAAGGACACAGGGTCGGAGAGACGCAGTATTTT
. TRBJ2-7 13 . TRBV12-5 CASGLAGPYEQYF TGTGCTAGTGGTTTGGCTGGGCCCTACGAGCAGTACTTC
. TRBJ2-5 14 TRBD1 TRBV20-1 CSADTRDSQETQYF TGCAGTGCCGACACCCGGGACAGCCAAGAGACCCAGTACTTC
once TRBJ2-1 9 . TRBV12-3/TRBV12-4 CASSPPPFF TGTGCCAGCAGTCCCCCCCCGTTCTTC
many TRBJ1-2 13 . TRBV7-8 CASSLASGDGYTF TGTGCCAGCAGCTTAGCTTCAGGGGATGGCTACACCTTC
. TRBJ1-1 17 . TRBV5-1 CASSPGRGRPMNTEAFF TGCGCCAGCAGCCCCGGCAGGGGCCGCCCTATGAACACTGAAGCTTTCTTT
. TRBJ2-3 15 . TRBV9 CARSVGTLGLDTQYF TGTGCCCGTAGCGTAGGAACCTTAGGGTTAGATACGCAGTATTTT
few TRBJ1-2 11 . TRBV2 CASLGRYGYTF TGTGCCAGTTTGGGACGATATGGCTACACCTTC
. TRBJ2-7 15 TRBD2 TRBV20-1 CSAREEGLGSYEQYF TGCAGTGCTAGAGAGGAGGGACTAGGCTCCTACGAGCAGTACTTC
. TRBJ2-2 12 . TRBV2 CASRRDTGELFF TGTGCCAGCAGGAGGGACACCGGGGAGCTGTTTTTT
. TRBJ1-6 14 . TRBV9 CASSVSTVNSPLHF TGTGCCAGCAGCGTATCGACGGTCAATTCACCCCTCCACTTT
many TRBJ1-2 11 . TRBV12-3/TRBV12-4 CASSDRYGYTF TGTGCCAGCAGTGACAGATATGGCTACACCTTC
. TRBJ1-2 15 TRBD1 TRBV20-1 CSARGGIGTGYGYTF TGCAGTGCTAGAGGGGGGATCGGGACAGGGTATGGCTACACCTTC
once TRBJ1-1 15 . TRBV6-6 CASSYANQGNTEAFF TGTGCCAGCAGTTACGCGAATCAGGGGAACACTGAAGCTTTCTTT
few TRBJ2-2 15 . TRBV10-3 CAIRNIRGGTGELFF TGTGCCATCAGAAACATCAGGGGCGGAACCGGGGAGCTGTTTTTT
. TRBJ1-1 15 . TRBV4-1 CASSQILQGGTEAFF TGCGCCAGCAGCCAAATACTCCAGGGAGGGACTGAAGCTTTCTTT
few TRBJ1-2 15 . TRBV27 CASSTSGTALYGYTF TGTGCCAGCAGTACGTCCGGGACGGCCCTCTATGGCTACACCTTC
. TRBJ1-1 14 . TRBV20-1 CSAGDRRGRTEAFF TGCAGTGCTGGAGATCGAAGGGGCCGGACTGAAGCTTTCTTT
few TRBJ2-1 12 . TRBV6-5 CASGSSYNEQFF TGTGCTAGTGGTTCGTCCTACAATGAGCAGTTCTTC
few TRBJ2-3 11 . TRBV12-5 CASGLADTQYF TGTGCTAGTGGTTTGGCGGATACGCAGTATTTT
few TRBJ2-7 15 TRBD2 TRBV29-1 CSVGERGHSYNEQYF TGCAGCGTCGGGGAGCGGGGTCACTCCTACAATGAGCAGTACTTC
. TRBJ2-7 15 . TRBV27 CASSLAARREDEQYF TGTGCCAGCAGTTTGGCGGCCCGGAGAGAGGACGAGCAGTACTTC
. TRBJ2-1 15 TRBD2 TRBV19 CASSMGTTPYNEQFF TGTGCCAGTAGTATGGGGACTACCCCCTACAATGAGCAGTTCTTC
few TRBJ1-5 14 . TRBV6-2/TRBV6-3 CASSYQQGGKPQHF TGTGCCAGCAGTTACCAGCAGGGAGGCAAGCCTCAGCATTTT
. TRBJ1-4 15 . TRBV28 CASGGKGEINEKLFF TGTGCCAGCGGAGGAAAAGGGGAGATAAATGAAAAACTGTTTTTT
. TRBJ2-1 16 . TRBV4-2 CASSQESGLSYNEQFF TGTGCCAGCAGCCAAGAATCGGGACTCTCCTACAATGAGCAGTTCTTC
. TRBJ2-5 15 . TRBV28 CASSLSAGSGETQYF TGTGCCAGCAGTTTATCGGCAGGGAGTGGGGAGACCCAGTACTTC
few TRBJ2-1 16 . TRBV5-6 CASREYRGDSYNEQFF TGTGCCAGCAGAGAGTATCGAGGGGACTCCTACAATGAGCAGTTCTTC
. TRBJ2-2 17 . TRBV4-3 CASSQDPSRKAPGELFF TGCGCCAGCAGCCAAGATCCAAGTCGAAAGGCACCCGGGGAGCTGTTTTTT
. TRBJ1-2 14 TRBD1 TRBV6-4 CASSESGQGVGYTF TGTGCCAGCAGTGAATCGGGACAGGGGGTTGGCTACACCTTC
. TRBJ2-2 15 . TRBV2 CASSDRVGNTGELFF TGTGCCAGCAGTGATAGGGTCGGGAACACCGGGGAGCTGTTTTTT
few TRBJ2-1 16 TRBD2 TRBV28 CASSLLTSGGQGEQFF TGTGCCAGCAGTTTGCTGACTAGCGGGGGGCAAGGGGAGCAGTTCTTC